This T cell receptor (beta chain) came from a study of blood T cell repertoires in COVID-19. Study at large: COVID-19 samples from acute and convalescent phases originated in the United States, Italy and Spain. PBMCs, B-cell-depleted T cells, or T cells provided the cDNA or gDNA that made up the material.

Authors' analysis steps: Amplification of reference gene primers was used by the study to estimate nucleated cell counts. The table came from immunoSEQ multiplex PCR; TCRdb's copy has only in-frame clones and leaves some out. V and J calls and clone size come straight from that table; D and trimming were deduced from the DNA. The data hold about 140,000 clones, with roughly 80% observed a single time. Germline loops: CDR1 SGHNT, CDR2 YYREEE (reference sequence). Between the trimmed V and J ends, which lost 0 bases and 0 bases, there was a span of 13 bases. The CDR3 runs 17 residues. Source material: peripheral blood. The sequence came from an elderly woman with acute or convalescent COVID-19. V gene TRBV5-4 combines with J gene TRBJ1-3, with D tentatively TRBD1 (5 bases). CDR3 DNA: TGTGCCAGCAGCTTGGGGCCCCAGGGAGGCTCTGGAAACACCATATATTTT. It specifies CASSLGPQGGSGNTIYF.